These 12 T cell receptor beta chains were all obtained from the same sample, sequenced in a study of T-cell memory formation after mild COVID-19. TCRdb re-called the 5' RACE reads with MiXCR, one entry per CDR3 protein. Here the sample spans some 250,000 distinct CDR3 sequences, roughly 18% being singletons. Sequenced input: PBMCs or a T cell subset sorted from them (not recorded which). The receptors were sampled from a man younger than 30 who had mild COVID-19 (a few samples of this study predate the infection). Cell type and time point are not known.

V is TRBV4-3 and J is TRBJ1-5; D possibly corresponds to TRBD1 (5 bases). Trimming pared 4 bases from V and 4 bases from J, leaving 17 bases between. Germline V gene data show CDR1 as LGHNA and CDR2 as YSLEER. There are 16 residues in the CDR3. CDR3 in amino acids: CASSPRVSPENQPQHF. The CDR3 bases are TGCGCCAGCAGCCCCAGGGTTAGCCCTGAAAATCAGCCCCAGCATTTT.

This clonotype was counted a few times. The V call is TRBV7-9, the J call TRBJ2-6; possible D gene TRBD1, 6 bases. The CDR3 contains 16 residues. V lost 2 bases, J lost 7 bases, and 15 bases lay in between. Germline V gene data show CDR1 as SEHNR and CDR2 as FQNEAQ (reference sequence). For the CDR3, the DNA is TGTGCCAGCAGCTTAAAAGAGGGGGTAAGAGCCAACGTCCTGACTTTC. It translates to CASSLKEGVRANVLTF.

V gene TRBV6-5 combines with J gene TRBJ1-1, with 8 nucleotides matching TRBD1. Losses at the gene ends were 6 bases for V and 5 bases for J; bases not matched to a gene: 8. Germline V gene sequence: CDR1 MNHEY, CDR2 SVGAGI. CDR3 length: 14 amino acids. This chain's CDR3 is CASSRQGARTEAFF. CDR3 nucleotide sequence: TGTGCCAGCAGCAGGCAGGGGGCAAGGACTGAAGCTTTCTTT.

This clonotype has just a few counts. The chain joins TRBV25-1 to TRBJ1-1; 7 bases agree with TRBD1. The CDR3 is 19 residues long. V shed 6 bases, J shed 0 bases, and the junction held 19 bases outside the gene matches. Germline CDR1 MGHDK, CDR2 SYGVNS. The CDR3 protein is CASSEKGRRTGEMNTEAFF. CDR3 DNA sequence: TGTGCCAGCAGCGAAAAAGGAAGAAGGACAGGCGAAATGAACACTGAAGCTTTCTTT.

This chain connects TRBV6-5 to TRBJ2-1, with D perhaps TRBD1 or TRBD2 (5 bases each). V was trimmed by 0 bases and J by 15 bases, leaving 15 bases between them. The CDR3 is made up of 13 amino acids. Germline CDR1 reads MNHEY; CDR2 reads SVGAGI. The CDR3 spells CASSYSRGGLRFF. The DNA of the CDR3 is TGTGCCAGCAGTTACTCGAGGGGTGGGTTGCGGTTCTTC.

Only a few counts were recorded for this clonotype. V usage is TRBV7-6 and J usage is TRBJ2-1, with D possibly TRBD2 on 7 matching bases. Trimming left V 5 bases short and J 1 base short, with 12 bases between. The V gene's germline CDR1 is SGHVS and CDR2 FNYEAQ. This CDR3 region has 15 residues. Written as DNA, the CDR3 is TGTGCCAGCAGCCGAGGGGGGGGGTCCTACAATGAGCAGTTCTTC. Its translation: CASSRGGGSYNEQFF.

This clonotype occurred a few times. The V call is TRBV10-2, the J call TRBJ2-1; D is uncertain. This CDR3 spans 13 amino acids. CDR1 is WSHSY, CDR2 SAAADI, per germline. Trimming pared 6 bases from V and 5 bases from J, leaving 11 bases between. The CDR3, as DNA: TGCGCCAGCAGGTGGGCCGGACACAATGAGCAGTTCTTC. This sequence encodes CASRWAGHNEQFF.

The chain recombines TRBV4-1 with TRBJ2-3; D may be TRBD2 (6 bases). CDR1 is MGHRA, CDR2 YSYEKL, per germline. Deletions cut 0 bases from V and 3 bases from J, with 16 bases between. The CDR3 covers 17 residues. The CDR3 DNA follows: TGCGCCAGCAGCCAAGATTATGTTGCGGGGTTAACAGATACGCAGTATTTT. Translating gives CASSQDYVAGLTDTQYF.

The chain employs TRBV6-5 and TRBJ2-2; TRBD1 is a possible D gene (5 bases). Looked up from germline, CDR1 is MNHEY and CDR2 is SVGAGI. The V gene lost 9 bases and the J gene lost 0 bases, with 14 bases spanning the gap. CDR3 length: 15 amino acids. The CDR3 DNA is TGTGCCAGTTCCCGGGCCAGGGCGAACACCGGGGAGCTGTTTTTT. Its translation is CASSRARANTGELFF.

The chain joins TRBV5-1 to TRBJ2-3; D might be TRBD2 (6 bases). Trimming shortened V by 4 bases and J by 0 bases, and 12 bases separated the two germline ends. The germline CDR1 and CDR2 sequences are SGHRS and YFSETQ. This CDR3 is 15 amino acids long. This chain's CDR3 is CASSGPGTSTDTQYF. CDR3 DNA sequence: TGCGCCAGCAGCGGCCCCGGGACTAGCACAGATACGCAGTATTTT.

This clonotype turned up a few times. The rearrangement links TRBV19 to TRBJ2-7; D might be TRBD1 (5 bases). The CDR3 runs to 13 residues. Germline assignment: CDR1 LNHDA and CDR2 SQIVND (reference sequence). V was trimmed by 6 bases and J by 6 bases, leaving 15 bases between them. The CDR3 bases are TGTGCCAGTAGGGAGTACCAGGGCCTCGAGCAGTACTTC. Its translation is CASREYQGLEQYF. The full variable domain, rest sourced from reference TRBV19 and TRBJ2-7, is DGGITQSPKYLFRKEGQNVTLSCEQNLNHDAMYWYRQDPGQGLRLIYYSQIVNDFQKGDIAEGYSVSREKKESFPLTVTSAQKNPTAFYLCASREYQGLEQYFGPGTRLTVT.

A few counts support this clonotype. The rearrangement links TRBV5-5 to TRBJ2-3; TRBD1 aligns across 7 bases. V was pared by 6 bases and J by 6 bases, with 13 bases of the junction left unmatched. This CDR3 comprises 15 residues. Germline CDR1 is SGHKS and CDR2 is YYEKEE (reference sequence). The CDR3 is CASTLTGSSTDTQYF. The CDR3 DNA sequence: TGTGCCAGCACCCTGACAGGGTCATCCACTGATACGCAGTATTTT.